This TCR beta chain was sequenced for a study of shared clonotypes between healthy human individuals. Study-wide findings and caveats: All-four-donor shared clonotypes had higher generation probabilities than non-shared clonotypes did. Clonotypes that were shared across four donors made up around 5% of naive CD4 clonotypes.

For this clone: What it recognizes is unknown.

Donors were healthy HIV-negative adults without recently reported acute infections or vaccinations. From germline, CDR1 is MDHEN and CDR2 SYDVKM. This CDR3 has 13 amino acids. Trimming stripped 5 bases from V and 5 bases from J, with 12 bases between. Produced via immunoSEQ multiplex PCR; TCRdb's table is partial and in-frame only. This sample has some 120,000 clones, with roughly 70% found just once. Sequences were obtained from memory CD8+ T cells sorted from blood. The subset denotes: CD45RO+ cells pooled with CCR7-negative TemRA cells. The chain links TRBV28 to TRBJ1-1; D gene ambiguous. The TCR comes from a woman aged 30 to 39 in good health. The chain's CDR3 is CASSPTPWTEAFF. DNA of the CDR3: TGTGCCAGCAGTCCGACGCCATGGACTGAAGCTTTCTTT.